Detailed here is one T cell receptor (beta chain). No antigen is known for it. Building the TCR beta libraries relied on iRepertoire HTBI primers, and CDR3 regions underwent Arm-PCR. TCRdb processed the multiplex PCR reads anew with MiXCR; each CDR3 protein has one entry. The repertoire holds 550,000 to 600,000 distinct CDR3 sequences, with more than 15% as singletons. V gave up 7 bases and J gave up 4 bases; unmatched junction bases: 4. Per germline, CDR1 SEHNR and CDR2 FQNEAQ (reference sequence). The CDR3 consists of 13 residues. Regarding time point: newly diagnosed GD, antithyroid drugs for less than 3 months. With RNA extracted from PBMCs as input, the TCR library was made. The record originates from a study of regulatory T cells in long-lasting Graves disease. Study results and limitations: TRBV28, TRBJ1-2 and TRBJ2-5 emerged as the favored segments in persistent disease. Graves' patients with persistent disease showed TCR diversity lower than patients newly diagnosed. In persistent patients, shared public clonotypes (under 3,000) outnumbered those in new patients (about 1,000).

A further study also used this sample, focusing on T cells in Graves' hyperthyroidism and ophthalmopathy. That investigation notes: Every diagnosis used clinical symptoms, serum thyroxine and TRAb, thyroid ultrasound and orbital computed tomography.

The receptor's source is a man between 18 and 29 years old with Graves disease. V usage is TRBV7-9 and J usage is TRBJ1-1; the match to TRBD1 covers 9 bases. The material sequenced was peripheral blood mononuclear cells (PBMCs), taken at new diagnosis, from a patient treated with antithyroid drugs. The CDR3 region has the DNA TGTGCCAGCATCGGGACAGGGCCCACTGAAGCTTTCTTT. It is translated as CASIGTGPTEAFF.